This TCR beta chain was profiled in a study of T cell responses to AZD1222 COVID-19 vaccine. Sequencing was performed with immunoSEQ multiplex PCR; in TCRdb, only in-frame clones are kept and a portion is missing. The repertoire consists of 70,000 to 90,000 clones, with about 89% occurring once and the leading ten covering roughly 2.3%. The J segment lost 3 bases and the V segment lost 3 bases, leaving 7 bases of the junction unmatched. The germline CDR1 and CDR2 sequences are LGHNT and FRNRAP. The CDR3 spans 16 residues. The study, taken as a whole, reports: The sample set comprised mostly white British donors with more females, and clonal diversity was possibly underestimated. Baseline seropositivity characterized only 5 to 7 AZD1222 recipients.

A remark on this clone: What it recognizes is unknown.

The chain has TRBV12-5 and TRBJ2-1; 8 bases match TRBD1. The TCR was taken from an adult in good health. Sequencing was performed on peripheral blood, taken on day 0 of AZD1222 vaccination. CDR3 sequence (DNA): TGTGCTAGTGGTTTCTGGACAGGGAGAATCTACAATGAGCAGTTCTTC. Amino acids: CASGFWTGRIYNEQFF.